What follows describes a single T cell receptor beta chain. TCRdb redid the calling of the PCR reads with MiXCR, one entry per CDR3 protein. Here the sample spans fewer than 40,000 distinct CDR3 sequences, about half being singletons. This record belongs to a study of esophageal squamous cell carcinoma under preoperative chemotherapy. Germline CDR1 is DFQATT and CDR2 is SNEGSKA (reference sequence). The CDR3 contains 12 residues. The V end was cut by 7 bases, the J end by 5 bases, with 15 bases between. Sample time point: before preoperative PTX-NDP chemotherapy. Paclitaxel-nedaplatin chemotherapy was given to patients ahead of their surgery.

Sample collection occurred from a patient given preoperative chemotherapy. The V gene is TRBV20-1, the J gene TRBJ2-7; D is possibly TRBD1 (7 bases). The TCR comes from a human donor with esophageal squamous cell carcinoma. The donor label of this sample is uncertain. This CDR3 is CSGDTRGDEQYF. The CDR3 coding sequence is TGCAGTGGGGATACCAGGGGGGACGAGCAGTACTTC.